Shown below are 13 T cell receptor beta chains from a single sample sequenced in a study of graft-versus-host responses after intestinal transplantation (TCRdb year 2021). Taken with the paper, the label for time point translates to: cells obtained before transplantation from donor or recipient. The library was built by means of the immunoSEQ multiplex PCR assay. This immuneACCESS table, as held by TCRdb, lists in-frame sequences with V and J called but not all clones. Of the missing ones, under half trace to an unresolved V gene in checked studies; the others have no known cause. A total of tens of thousands of clones appear in this sample, 50% to 60% of them only once. The top ten hold under 1.2% of the sample. The source material was alloreactive CD4+ T cells from a mixed lymphocyte reaction culture, sampled before intestinal transplant. Sample cell subset or site, as interpreted from the label and publication: CFSE-low proliferating T cells sorted from approximately 6-day pre-transplant mixed lymphocyte reaction (GvH or HvG direction). The receptors come from a human patient who received an intestinal transplant.

The CDR3 region is CASSKLAGVFLGDTQYF. CDR3 nucleotide sequence: TGTGCCAGCAGTAAGCTAGCGGGAGTATTTTTGGGAGATACGCAGTATTTT. The chain joins TRBV27 to TRBJ2-3; 10 bases align to TRBD2. Losses at the gene ends were 5 bases for V and 5 bases for J; bases not matched to a gene: 13. Germline-derived CDR1 and CDR2 are MNHEY and SMNVEV (reference sequence). The CDR3 has 17 amino acids.

The chain links TRBV28 to TRBJ2-1, with 7 bases aligning to TRBD2. The V and J ends lost 4 bases and 8 bases, in that order; junction bases with no gene match: 11. The CDR3 runs 15 residues. The germline V gene has CDR1 MDHEN and CDR2 SYDVKM. The CDR3 region is CASSSWGGVGYEQFF. CDR3 in DNA: TGTGCCAGCAGTTCTTGGGGGGGAGTTGGATATGAGCAGTTCTTC.

This clone was counted a few times. This chain links TRBV4-1 with TRBJ1-6; TRBD1 is a possible D gene (6 bases). V was shortened by 5 bases and J by 11 bases, with 16 bases between the two germline ends. The CDR3 extends over 14 amino acids. From germline, CDR1 is MGHRA and CDR2 YSYEKL. DNA of the CDR3: TGCGCCAGCAGCTCGACAGGCCCAGAGACACCCCTCCACTTT. As protein: CASSSTGPETPLHF.

This clone appeared a few times. V is TRBV27 and J is TRBJ2-2, with TRBD1 matching over 9 bases. The CDR3 consists of 16 residues. V shed 4 bases and J 4 bases; nucleotides not matched to a gene: 7. Germline V gene lookup returns CDR1 MNHEY and CDR2 SMNVEV (reference sequence). The CDR3 spells CASSSGTGLFTGELFF. CDR3 DNA: TGTGCCAGCAGTTCCGGGACAGGGTTGTTCACCGGGGAGCTGTTTTTT.

The genes are TRBV7-9 and TRBJ1-1; TRBD1 matches at 7 bases. CDR1 is SEHNR and CDR2 is FQNEAQ in the germline V gene (reference sequence). The CDR3 has 15 amino acids. Losses at the gene ends were 7 bases for V and 9 bases for J; bases not matched to a gene: 17. The CDR3 here is CASMRGQPGDVQAFF. In nucleotides, the CDR3 is TGTGCCAGCATGAGGGGACAGCCAGGCGATGTTCAAGCTTTCTTT.

This clone was picked up a small number of times. This rearrangement joins TRBV28 to TRBJ1-5, with D maybe TRBD1 (5 bases). The ends were cut back, 6 bases at V and 6 bases at J, with 15 bases in the middle. Germline lookup yields CDR1 MDHEN and CDR2 SYDVKM. CDR3 size: 14 residues. CDR3 DNA sequence: TGTGCCAGCAGGTCAGGGCCAAGGCGTCAGCCCCAGCATTTT. Translation: CASRSGPRRQPQHF. Together with reference TRBV28 and TRBJ1-5, the CDR3 gives the full variable domain: DVKVTQSSRYLVKRTGEKVFLECVQDMDHENMFWYRQDPGLGLRLIYFSYDVKMKEKGDIPEGYSVSREKKERFSLILESASTNQTSMYLCASRSGPRRQPQHFGDGTRLSIL.

This chain's CDR3 is CASSPPGQGNEKLFF. DNA for the CDR3: TGTGCCAGCTCACCACCGGGACAGGGAAATGAAAAACTGTTTTTT. This chain joins TRBV18 and TRBJ1-4, with TRBD1 matching 9 bases. Germline loops: CDR1 KGHSH, CDR2 LQKENI. Trimming removed 0 bases from V and 5 bases from J; junction bases left unmatched: 1. The CDR3 has 15 amino acids.

The rearrangement joins TRBV10-3 to TRBJ1-2; D is perhaps TRBD1 (5 bases). This CDR3 comprises 17 residues. Trimming removed 3 bases from V and 4 bases from J, with 21 bases in between. The germline V gene encodes CDR1 ENHRY and CDR2 SYGVKD. CDR3 amino acids: CAISEWGLARVPYGYTF. CDR3 sequence (DNA): TGTGCCATCAGTGAATGGGGCTTAGCCAGAGTTCCCTATGGCTACACCTTC.

The genes are TRBV11-2 and TRBJ1-2; TRBD1 matches 10 bases. CDR1 is SGHAT, CDR2 FQNNGV, per germline. The CDR3 covers 15 residues. J lost 7 bases, V lost 6 bases, and 11 bases had no gene match. As DNA, the CDR3 is TGTGCCAGCAGTCAACCCTGGACAGGGGGTAGTGGCTACACCTTC. Its translation is CASSQPWTGGSGYTF.

The V gene is TRBV5-6, the J gene TRBJ2-2, with 14 bases matching TRBD2. Germline V CDR1 and CDR2: SGHDT, YYEEEE. The CDR3 has 17 residues. V shed 3 bases and J 3 bases; nucleotides not matched to a gene: 4. CDR3 DNA sequence: TGTGCCAGCAGCTATCGGACTAGCGGGAGGTACACCGGGGAGCTGTTTTTT. Residues: CASSYRTSGRYTGELFF.

This rearrangement joins TRBV7-2 to TRBJ2-1; 14 bases match TRBD2. This CDR3 region has 18 residues. The V segment lost 1 base and the J segment 7 bases; nucleotides outside the gene matches: 9. Germline CDR1 is SGHTA and CDR2 is FQGNSA. The CDR3 is CASSLVGTSGGSGNEQFF. For the CDR3, the DNA is TGTGCCAGCAGCTTAGTAGGGACTAGCGGGGGTTCGGGGAATGAGCAGTTCTTC.

The chain has TRBV6-5 and TRBJ1-1; D possibly corresponds to TRBD1 (6 bases). V was trimmed by 2 bases and J by 2 bases, leaving 9 bases between them. CDR3 size: 14 residues. Germline V gives CDR1 MNHEY, CDR2 SVGAGI. The CDR3 sequence is CASSYGGLNTEAFF. As DNA, the CDR3 is TGTGCCAGCAGTTACGGGGGCCTAAACACTGAAGCTTTCTTT.

The V gene is TRBV5-6, the J gene TRBJ2-3; 9 nucleotides agree with TRBD1. Germline V gives CDR1 SGHDT, CDR2 YYEEEE. The CDR3 sequence is 16 residues long. The V and J ends lost 4 bases and 6 bases, in that order; junction bases with no gene match: 12. CDR3 residues: CASSVGTGKSTDTQYF. Written as DNA, the CDR3 is TGTGCCAGCAGCGTCGGGACAGGGAAGTCAACGGATACGCAGTATTTT.